These T cell receptor beta chains were read from a single sample in a study of cytomegalovirus exposure and HLA in healthy donors. Clones were read by immunoSEQ multiplex PCR, and TCRdb kept only the in-frame ones, dropping some. The repertoire holds about 160,000 clones, with 70% to 90% as singletons. Specimen: PBMCs. These receptors came from a woman aged 18-30 years in good health and CMV-seronegative. Each CDR3 is given with its conserved first and last residue. Fields, in order: J gene, V gene, CDR3 protein.

TRBJ1-2 TRBV29-1 CSVVPAGGSYGYTF
TRBJ1-5 TRBV28 CASSLLFQPQHF
TRBJ2-5 TRBV5-1 CASRMATSGETQYF
TRBJ2-2 TRBV9 CASRPRDPNTGELFF
TRBJ1-2 TRBV7-8 CASSPTGLANYGYTF
TRBJ1-6 TRBV23-1 CAINSSYNSPLHF
TRBJ2-1 TRBV29-1 CSVEDPWAGFF
TRBJ2-1 TRBV5-1 CASSDKYNEQFF
TRBJ2-1 TRBV5-6 CASSADFFNEQFF
TRBJ2-7 TRBV18 CASSFDYQRNYEQYF
TRBJ1-5 TRBV6-6 CASSWTGNQPQHF
TRBJ2-5 TRBV10-3 CAISRDMQETQYF
TRBJ1-2 TRBV5-1 CASSASTGEDGYTF
TRBJ1-2 TRBV7-2 CASSLEGVYGYTF
TRBJ1-1 TRBV25-1 CASSGTDRNTEAFF
TRBJ2-5 TRBV5-4 CASSLAPAGGLQETQYF
TRBJ2-7 TRBV19 CASSRDNSYEQYF
TRBJ1-5 TRBV30 CAWSGQANQPQHF
TRBJ1-1 TRBV5-6 CASSGTVGGALNTEAFF
TRBJ1-1 TRBV5-6 CASSFGESWGIF
TRBJ1-1 TRBV15 CATSRDGTPNDGLAFF
TRBJ1-2 TRBV25-1 CASSEMTGVTGGYTF
TRBJ1-3 TRBV5-4 CASSLEDTIYF
TRBJ1-5 TRBV27 CASSPQGANQPQHF
TRBJ2-5 TRBV18 CASSPLGGQETQYF
TRBJ2-5 TRBV9 CVSSVEGYQETQYF
TRBJ2-7 TRBV6-4 CASSGTAGYEQYF
TRBJ2-7 TRBV27 CASSLSGTGNYEQYF
TRBJ2-2 TRBV19 CLEGSYNTGELFF
TRBJ2-2 TRBV27 CASSWTRGTGELFF
TRBJ2-1 TRBV6-5 CASSYTGVIGNEQFF
TRBJ1-6 TRBV28 CASSLGQPSPLHF
TRBJ1-4 TRBV25-1 CASSPQTGAEKLFF
TRBJ2-1 TRBV7-9 CASSSLAGGRLDNEQFF
TRBJ1-6 TRBV11-2 CASSLFRGPNSPLHF
NA TRBV5-1 CASSLGLAGVYEQYF
TRBJ2-7 TRBV5-1 CASSPLLTSVSYEQYF
TRBJ1-4 TRBV28 CASRRTATNEKLFF
TRBJ2-4 TRBV11-2 CASSLDRENIQYF
TRBJ1-2 TRBV10-3 CAISEADRYGYTF
TRBJ1-5 TRBV30 CAWSLTPNQPQHF
NA TRBV6-5 CASSPPGQGRYEQYF